The 12 T cell receptor beta chains in this list originate from one sample, sequenced in a study of CD8+CD57+ T cells in acquired aplastic anemia. Sequenced patients had shown CD8+CD57+ cell expansion by flow cytometry. CDR3 and TCR beta VDJ profiling relied on genomic DNA as the template. TCRdb fed the reads into MiXCR, producing one record per CDR3 protein. In the table there are 150,000 or so distinct CDR3 sequences, about half of which are singletons. The sequencing sample was made of sorted CD4+, CD8+, or CD8+CD57+ T cells (not recorded which) from PBMCs. Receptors originate from a human donor with aplastic anemia.

About this clonotype itself: A much larger clone is a single base away; this may be a read error. Because the CDR3 is missing its conserved closing phenylalanine or tryptophan, this is likely a read error. The chain links TRBV6-1 to TRBJ1-1, with 7 bases aligning to TRBD1. Losses at the gene ends were 5 bases for V and 3 bases for J; bases not matched to a gene: 6. The CDR3 spans 14 residues. Germline CDR1 MNHNS, CDR2 SASEGT. In DNA, the CDR3 is TGTGCCAGCAGTACACAGGGGATGGACACTGAAGCTTTCTCT. Amino acid sequence: CASSTQGMDTEAFS.

The sample holds many counts of this clonotype. V usage is TRBV19 and J usage is TRBJ1-2; perhaps TRBD1 as D (5 bases). In germline, CDR1 is LNHDA, CDR2 SQIVND (reference sequence). V was trimmed by 1 base and J by 3 bases, leaving 6 bases between them. The CDR3 covers 13 residues. CDR3 DNA: TGTGCCAGTAGTATAGCGGGACACTATGGCTACACCTTC. Amino acids: CASSIAGHYGYTF.

This chain uses TRBV20-1 with TRBJ2-5, with D perhaps TRBD2 (6 bases). Per the germline V gene, CDR1 is DFQATT and CDR2 is SNEGSKA (reference sequence). V lost 5 bases and J lost 2, with 12 bases in between. This CDR3 spans 13 amino acids. This CDR3 reads CSARLDSQETQYF. The CDR3 bases are TGCAGTGCTCGACTAGACTCTCAAGAGACCCAGTACTTC.

The gene calls are TRBV7-3 and TRBJ2-7, with no clear D. Germline CDR1 SGHTA, CDR2 FQGTGA. The V and J ends lost 5 bases and 5 bases respectively, with 10 bases between them. The CDR3 spans 12 residues. In nucleotides, the CDR3 is TGTGCCAGCAGCCCTCCCCGGGACGAGCAGTACTTC. Amino acids: CASSPPRDEQYF.

The table lists this clonotype with many counts. CDR3 DNA: TGTGCCAGCAGTTTACTCCAGGGAGGCCAGCCCCAGCATTTT. It yields the protein CASSLLQGGQPQHF. V is TRBV12-3 or TRBV12-4 and J is TRBJ1-5; D perhaps matches TRBD1 (5 bases). V gave up 2 bases and J gave up 7 bases, with 12 bases separating them. The CDR3 length is 14 residues.

This clonotype was counted only a few times. The CDR3 loop reads CATSSMGQMTQYF. CDR3 bases: TGTGCCACCAGTAGTATGGGGCAAATGACCCAGTACTTC. This chain joins TRBV24-1 and TRBJ2-5; maybe TRBD1 (5 bases). This CDR3 has 13 residues. CDR1 KGHDR and CDR2 SFDVKD come from the germline V gene. The V gene lost 6 bases and the J gene lost 7 bases, with 14 bases spanning the gap.

The genes are TRBV7-3 and TRBJ2-3; no definite D call. The CDR3 contains 12 residues. In germline, CDR1 is SGHTA, CDR2 FQGTGA. The ends were cut back, 6 bases at V and 5 bases at J, with 9 bases in the middle. CDR3 in amino acids: CASSGPGDTQYF. The CDR3 coding sequence is TGTGCCAGCAGTGGCCCCGGAGATACGCAGTATTTT.

The table lists this clonotype with many counts. This chain uses TRBV20-1 with TRBJ2-7; 7 bases are shared with TRBD2. Germline lookup yields CDR1 DFQATT and CDR2 SNEGSKA (reference sequence). The length of the CDR3 is 13 residues. The trim removed 0 bases at V and 6 bases at J, leaving 5 bases unmatched. The CDR3 nucleotides read TGCAGTGCTAGAGATCCTAGCGGTCTCGAGCAGTACGTC. Translation gives CSARDPSGLEQYV.

This clonotype was found a few times. J is TRBJ1-6 and V is TRBV25-1, with D hard to call. V lost 3 bases to trimming and J lost 9 bases, with 15 bases between them. The CDR3 is 15 residues long. Germline V gene lookup returns CDR1 MGHDK and CDR2 SYGVNS. CDR3 sequence (DNA): TGTGCCAGCAGTGAGTTGTGGCAGCGCGGTTCACCCCTCCACTTT. Translating gives CASSELWQRGSPLHF.

This clonotype was found a few times. V and J are TRBV6-1 and TRBJ1-2; D gene uncertain. V lost 7 bases to trimming and J lost 2 bases, with 20 bases between them. Per the germline V gene, CDR1 is MNHNS and CDR2 is SASEGT. This CDR3 is 16 amino acids long. The CDR3: CASNLRVGRPNYGYTF. In DNA form, the CDR3 reads TGTGCCAGCAATCTTAGGGTCGGCAGGCCCAACTATGGCTACACCTTC.

The chain links TRBV7-9 to TRBJ2-7, with TRBD1 as a possible D gene (6 bases). Germline CDR1 reads SEHNR; CDR2 reads FQNEAQ (reference sequence). Trimming cost V 8 bases and J 1 base, with 15 bases left between them. CDR3 length: 14 amino acids. This chain's CDR3 is CASSRGETSYEQYF. The CDR3 nucleotides are TGTGCCAGCTCCAGGGGCGAAACTTCCTACGAGCAGTACTTC.

This clonotype was detected ten times or more. The chain recombines TRBV4-3 with TRBJ2-2; D is tentatively TRBD1 or TRBD2 (5 bases each). There are 17 residues in the CDR3. The germline gives CDR1 LGHNA, CDR2 YSLEER. With 0 bases removed from V and 5 bases from J, the gap between germline ends came to 16 bases. CDR3 residues: CASSQDPAGPGTGELFF. Here the CDR3 DNA reads TGCGCCAGCAGCCAAGATCCAGCAGGGCCGGGGACCGGGGAGCTGTTTTTT.